This record concerns one T cell receptor beta chain sequence. Its specificity is not known. This record comes from a study of cytomegalovirus exposure and HLA in healthy donors. Whole-study context: Tens of millions of unique TCRs from HLA-typed donors made up an early data release.

Study-wide results and caveats: A likely sequencing artifact accounted for one observed cluster of highly shared sequence variants. Cytomegalovirus status was reportedly diagnosed by the classifier with high specificity and sensitivity.

Vbeta (60) and Jbeta (13) primers were used in the PCR. The method was immunoSEQ multiplex PCR; TCRdb's version includes in-frame clones alone and lacks a portion of them. The sample records about 89,000 clones, roughly 86% being singletons. Each donor's status was that of a healthy bone marrow donor. CDR1 is MNHEY and CDR2 is SVGAGI in the germline V gene. Trimming removed 6 bases at V and 5 bases at J, with 20 bases between. The CDR3 extends over 15 amino acids. The sequence was collected from a young man in good health and CMV-seropositive. Sample: PBMCs. The chain couples TRBV6-5 to TRBJ2-7, with D possibly matching TRBD1 (5 bases). The CDR3, as DNA: TGTGCCAGCAGCGATTGGGCAGGGAATTTCCACGAGCAGTACTTC. This sequence encodes CASSDWAGNFHEQYF.